The 27 T cell receptor beta chains below all came from one sample that was sequenced in a study of T-cell memory formation after mild COVID-19. TCRdb called the 5' RACE reads again in MiXCR, with one record for every CDR3 protein. Of some 68,000 distinct CDR3 sequences listed, approximately 16% are singletons. Sequenced material: PBMCs or a T cell subset sorted from them (not recorded which). The receptor source for this set is an adult woman who had mild COVID-19 (a few samples of this study predate the infection). Cell type and time point are not known.

The sample holds a few counts of this clonotype. The chain uses TRBV4-1 and TRBJ2-7; D might be TRBD1 (6 bases). V lost 0 bases to trimming and J lost 1 base, with 13 bases between them. From germline, CDR1 is MGHRA and CDR2 YSYEKL. The CDR3 spans 16 residues. The CDR3 region has the DNA TGCGCCAGCAGCCAAGATCTCGAGACAGGATCCTACGAGCAGTACTTC. It is translated as CASSQDLETGSYEQYF.

The chain recombines TRBV4-1 with TRBJ2-5, with 9 nucleotides matching TRBD1. V was clipped by 5 bases and J by 0 bases; unmatched bases: 4. This CDR3 contains 15 residues. The germline V gene has CDR1 MGHRA and CDR2 YSYEKL. CDR3 DNA sequence: TGCGCCAGCAGCGAATGGGACAGGGACCAAGAGACCCAGTACTTC. Protein: CASSEWDRDQETQYF.

This clonotype was detected only a few times. V gene TRBV5-1 combines with J gene TRBJ1-2; 7 bases are shared with TRBD1. This CDR3 has 15 residues. Germline V lookup: CDR1 SGHRS, CDR2 YFSETQ. J was trimmed by 4 bases and V by 1 base; bases with no gene match: 7. CDR3 in DNA: TGCGCCAGCAGCTTGTCCGCAACAGGGGTCTATGGCTACACCTTC. As protein: CASSLSATGVYGYTF.

This clonotype was picked up a small number of times. The chain has TRBV4-1 and TRBJ2-1, with D unclear. This CDR3 spans 15 amino acids. V lost 5 bases and J 4 bases, leaving 15 bases between the germline ends. Germline V lookup: CDR1 MGHRA, CDR2 YSYEKL. This chain's CDR3 is CASSLTAETYNEQFF. CDR3 DNA: TGCGCCAGCAGCTTGACGGCCGAAACTTACAATGAGCAGTTCTTC.

This clonotype has more than one count but fewer than ten. V is TRBV20-1 and J is TRBJ2-3; TRBD1 is a possible D gene (6 bases). Deletions cut 6 bases from V and 3 bases from J, with 19 bases between. The CDR3 consists of 15 residues. Germline V gene lookup returns CDR1 DFQATT and CDR2 SNEGSKA (reference sequence). For the CDR3, the DNA is TGCAGTGCCATTGATAACAGGGATGAGACAGATACGCAGTATTTT. This sequence encodes CSAIDNRDETDTQYF.

In its sample, this clonotype was seen a few times. The chain carries TRBV12-5 and TRBJ2-7; the match to TRBD2 covers 11 bases. V shed 6 bases, J shed 0 bases, and the junction held 13 bases outside the gene matches. The CDR3 sequence is 18 residues long. Looked up from germline, CDR1 is LGHNT and CDR2 is FRNRAP. The CDR3 reads CASGMNLLAGESSYEQYF. The CDR3 DNA reads as TGTGCTAGTGGGATGAACTTACTAGCGGGGGAAAGCTCCTACGAGCAGTACTTC.

This chain links TRBV7-9 with TRBJ2-5; D is perhaps TRBD2 (5 bases). V was pared by 6 bases and J by 5 bases, with 16 bases between. Germline values: CDR1 SEHNR, CDR2 FQNEAQ (reference sequence). The CDR3 totals 14 residues. CDR3 nucleotides: TGTGCCAGCAGTCCCAGACGGGATCTGGAGACCCAGTACTTC. Its protein product is CASSPRRDLETQYF.

This clonotype was counted at least ten times. The chain uses TRBV27 and TRBJ2-2; 7 bases fit TRBD2. Losses at the gene ends were 5 bases for V and 3 bases for J; bases not matched to a gene: 12. Looked up from germline, CDR1 is MNHEY and CDR2 is SMNVEV (reference sequence). This CDR3 spans 17 amino acids. CDR3 coding DNA: TGTGCCAGCAGTGGAACGGGCGGGAGTCTTTACACCGGGGAGCTGTTTTTT. Translation gives CASSGTGGSLYTGELFF.

This clonotype was seen only a few times. This sequence joins TRBV6-2 or TRBV6-3 and TRBJ2-1, with 10 bases lining up with TRBD1. CDR1 and CDR2 from the germline V gene are MNHEY and SVGEGT. This CDR3 has 15 amino acids. V shed 0 bases and J 7 bases; nucleotides not matched to a gene: 3. The CDR3 nucleotides are TGTGCCAGCAGTTACTCGGGACAGGGGTCAAATGAGCAGTTCTTC. Translated: CASSYSGQGSNEQFF.

The rearrangement links TRBV7-6 to TRBJ1-3; no firm D call. The CDR3 runs 15 residues. The ends were cut back, 0 bases at V and 0 bases at J, with 6 bases in the middle. Germline CDR1 SGHVS, CDR2 FNYEAQ. Here the CDR3 reads CASSLAGYSGNTIYF. In nucleotides, the CDR3 is TGTGCCAGCAGCTTAGCCGGATACTCTGGAAACACCATATATTTT.

The chain combines TRBV27 with TRBJ2-3; 11 positions match TRBD2. The V and J ends lost 6 bases and 4 bases, in that order; junction bases with no gene match: 12. Germline V gene lookup returns CDR1 MNHEY and CDR2 SMNVEV (reference sequence). The CDR3 covers 17 residues. CDR3 nucleotide sequence: TGTGCCAGCAGCACTTTGGTAGCGGGGGGGCAGTCAGATACGCAGTATTTT. Amino acids: CASSTLVAGGQSDTQYF.

The chain carries TRBV20-1 and TRBJ2-7; 8 positions match TRBD1. Per the germline V gene, CDR1 is DFQATT and CDR2 is SNEGSKA (reference sequence). The CDR3 runs 14 residues. J lost 0 bases, V lost 6 bases, and 7 bases had no gene match. The CDR3 DNA sequence: TGCAGTGCAAGGGGGACAGGACCCTCCTACGAGCAGTACTTC. Amino acids: CSARGTGPSYEQYF.

V usage is TRBV7-9 and J usage is TRBJ1-1; 7 bases are shared with TRBD1. Losses at the gene ends were 6 bases for V and 6 bases for J; bases not matched to a gene: 7. The CDR3 is 13 residues long. Germline V CDR1 and CDR2: SEHNR, FQNEAQ (reference sequence). CDR3 DNA sequence: TGTGCCAGCAGACCAACAAGGGGGCCTGAAGCTTTCTTT. As protein: CASRPTRGPEAFF.

This clonotype has only a few counts. The V gene is TRBV12-3 or TRBV12-4, the J gene TRBJ2-2; D remains unclear. The CDR3 is made up of 17 amino acids. Trimming removed 8 bases from V and 0 bases from J, with 19 bases in between. CDR3 coding DNA: TGTGCCAGCCTCAACATAGGACGCTACACGAACACCGGGGAGCTGTTTTTT. It specifies CASLNIGRYTNTGELFF.

The rearrangement joins TRBV6-1 to TRBJ2-7; D gene ambiguous. This CDR3 contains 15 residues. Looked up from germline, CDR1 is MNHNS and CDR2 is SASEGT. V was pared by 5 bases and J by 1 base, with 15 bases between. CDR3 region: CASSLPISISYEQYF. The CDR3 DNA reads TGTGCCAGCAGTCTACCAATATCAATTTCCTACGAGCAGTACTTC.

Note on this clonotype: The CDR3 end shows no conserved phenylalanine or tryptophan, and so a read error is likely. V is TRBV4-2 and J is TRBJ2-1; tentatively, D is TRBD2 (5 bases). The CDR3 runs 16 residues. V lost 0 bases, J lost 3 bases, and 12 bases lay in between. The germline V gene has CDR1 LGHNA and CDR2 YNFKEQ. CDR3 DNA sequence: TGTGCCAGCAGCCAAGACGACTGGGAGAGCTACAATGAGCAGTTCTTG. Its translation is CASSQDDWESYNEQFL.

The V gene is TRBV13, the J gene TRBJ1-6; the D is unclear. The CDR3 spans 13 residues. CDR1 and CDR2 from the germline V gene are PRHDT and FYEKMQ (reference sequence). V gave up 5 bases and J gave up 8 bases, with 10 bases separating them. The DNA for the CDR3 is TGTGCCAGCAGCGGAAGGCGGGATTCACCCCTCCACTTT. Its protein is CASSGRRDSPLHF.

The rearrangement uses TRBV5-1 and TRBJ2-1, with D perhaps TRBD1 or TRBD2 (5 bases each). The CDR3 totals 15 residues. V lost 0 bases to trimming and J lost 8 bases, with 15 bases between them. Germline lookup yields CDR1 SGHRS and CDR2 YFSETQ. Here the CDR3 reads CASSLEGLAPDEQFF. CDR3 in DNA: TGCGCCAGCAGCTTGGAGGGGCTAGCCCCAGATGAGCAGTTCTTC.

This chain connects TRBV20-1 to TRBJ2-7; 9 positions match TRBD2. Germline assignment: CDR1 DFQATT and CDR2 SNEGSKA (reference sequence). V lost 1 base to trimming and J lost 4 bases; unmatched junction nucleotides: 11. CDR3 length: 16 amino acids. This CDR3 reads CSARAPIAGADYEQYF. The CDR3 DNA reads TGCAGTGCTAGAGCCCCTATAGCGGGAGCAGATTACGAGCAGTACTTC.

This clonotype has at least ten counts. The V gene is TRBV4-3, the J gene TRBJ2-7; possibly TRBD2 for D (5 bases). Trimming stripped 0 bases from V and 3 bases from J, with 12 bases between. This CDR3 has 15 residues. Germline values: CDR1 LGHNA, CDR2 YSLEER. The chain's CDR3 is CASSQEPGWVYEQYF. DNA for the CDR3: TGCGCCAGCAGCCAAGAGCCGGGGTGGGTCTACGAGCAGTACTTC.

This clonotype was found a few times. The chain couples TRBV4-1 to TRBJ2-7, with 8 bases aligning to TRBD2. The germline V gene encodes CDR1 MGHRA and CDR2 YSYEKL. The CDR3 length is 16 residues. The J segment lost 3 bases and the V segment lost 0 bases, leaving 7 bases of the junction unmatched. This chain's CDR3 is CASSQDLQRGSYEQYF. DNA of the CDR3: TGCGCCAGCAGCCAAGATTTGCAGCGGGGGAGCTACGAGCAGTACTTC.

This chain uses TRBV24-1 with TRBJ2-3; 9 nucleotides agree with TRBD2. J was trimmed by 0 bases and V by 3 bases; bases with no gene match: 6. The CDR3 loop spans 17 amino acids. From germline, CDR1 is KGHDR and CDR2 SFDVKD. The CDR3 DNA is TGTGCCACCAGTGATCGGCTAGCGGGAACAAGCACAGATACGCAGTATTTT. Translation gives CATSDRLAGTSTDTQYF.

The chain carries TRBV7-9 and TRBJ1-1; 10 nucleotides agree with TRBD1. From germline, CDR1 is SEHNR and CDR2 FQNEAQ (reference sequence). The CDR3 length is 15 residues. V shed 1 base and J 8 bases; nucleotides not matched to a gene: 7. CDR3 protein: CASSLEGQGTIEAFF. CDR3 bases: TGTGCCAGCAGCTTAGAGGGACAGGGGACCATAGAAGCTTTCTTT.

The chain couples TRBV5-6 to TRBJ1-2, with D unclear. The V and J ends lost 3 bases and 1 base respectively, with 13 bases between them. From germline, CDR1 is SGHDT and CDR2 YYEEEE. The CDR3 runs to 15 residues. CDR3 sequence: CASSSPGEINYGYTF. The CDR3, as DNA: TGTGCCAGCAGCTCTCCGGGAGAAATTAACTATGGCTACACCTTC.

This clonotype was seen only a few times. The rearrangement uses TRBV21-1 and TRBJ2-7; the table's D call TRBD1 went unverified against the DNA. TRBV21-1 is deemed a pseudogene. This CDR3 is 14 amino acids long. CDR3 nucleotides: TGTGCCAGCATCTCCGGGACAGGGGTCCACGAGCAGTACTTC. It encodes CASISGTGVHEQYF.

V gene TRBV7-6 combines with J gene TRBJ2-1; 11 bases align to TRBD2. The CDR3 has 18 amino acids. Looked up from germline, CDR1 is SGHVS and CDR2 is FNYEAQ. Trimming removed 1 base from V and 2 bases from J; junction bases left unmatched: 7. In DNA, the CDR3 is TGTGCCAGCAGCTTAGGCCCACTAGCGGGAGCCCCCTACAATGAGCAGTTCTTC. Translating gives CASSLGPLAGAPYNEQFF.

Ten or more counts support this clonotype. V is TRBV9 and J is TRBJ2-3, with a tentative D call TRBD1 (5 bases). Trimming pared 2 bases from V and 6 bases from J, leaving 16 bases between. This CDR3 is 15 amino acids long. The germline V gene has CDR1 SGDLS and CDR2 YYNGEE. The CDR3 DNA reads TGTGCCAGCAGCGTTCCAGGGATCCTCGAGGATACGCAGTATTTT. Its translation: CASSVPGILEDTQYF.